This record concerns one T cell receptor (beta chain) sequence. There are 16 residues in the CDR3. The trim removed 6 bases at V and 6 bases at J, leaving 13 bases unmatched. CDR1 is LNHNV and CDR2 is YYDKDF in the germline V gene (reference sequence). The data were obtained in a study of T cell responses to AZD1222 COVID-19 vaccine. The data were produced by immunoSEQ multiplex PCR, yet TCRdb's version contains in-frame clones alone and is incomplete. The table shows tens of thousands of clones, with 70% to 90% occurring only once. J is TRBJ1-5 and V is TRBV15, with TRBD1 identical over 8 bases. The sequence came from an adult in good health. The starting material was peripheral blood, obtained on day 0 of AZD1222 vaccination. This CDR3 reads CATSDTQGARSQPQHF. The CDR3 DNA sequence: TGTGCCACCAGTGACACCCAGGGGGCCCGAAGTCAGCCCCAGCATTTT.